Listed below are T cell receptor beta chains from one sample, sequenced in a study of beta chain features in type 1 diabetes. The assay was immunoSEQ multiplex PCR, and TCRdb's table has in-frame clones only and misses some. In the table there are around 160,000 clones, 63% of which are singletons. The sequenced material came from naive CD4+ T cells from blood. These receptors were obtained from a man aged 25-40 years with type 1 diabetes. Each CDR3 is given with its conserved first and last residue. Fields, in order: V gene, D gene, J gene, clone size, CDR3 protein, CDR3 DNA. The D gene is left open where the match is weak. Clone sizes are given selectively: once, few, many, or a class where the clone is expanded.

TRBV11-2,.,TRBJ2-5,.,CASSLGLDRTQYF,TGTGCCAGCAGCTTAGGGCTGGATCGGACCCAGTACTTC
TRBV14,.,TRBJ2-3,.,CASMRHGVSTDTQYF,TGTGCCAGCATGAGGCACGGGGTAAGCACAGATACGCAGTATTTT
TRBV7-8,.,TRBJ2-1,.,CASSSATAHSYNEQFF,TGTGCCAGCAGCTCGGCGACGGCCCATTCATACAATGAGCAGTTCTTC
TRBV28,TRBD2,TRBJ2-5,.,CASSLRNRGGRKTQYF,TGTGCCAGCAGTCTAAGGAATCGGGGGGGCCGAAAGACCCAGTACTTC
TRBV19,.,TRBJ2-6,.,CASTRDSGANVLTF,TGTGCCAGCACCAGGGACTCTGGGGCCAACGTCCTGACTTTC
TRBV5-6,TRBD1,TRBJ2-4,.,CASSLGQGAIMDIQYF,TGTGCCAGCAGCTTGGGGCAGGGGGCGATTATGGACATTCAGTACTTC
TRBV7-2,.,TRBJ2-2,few,CASSLASGANTGELFF,TGTGCCAGCAGCTTAGCTTCAGGGGCGAACACCGGGGAGCTGTTTTTT
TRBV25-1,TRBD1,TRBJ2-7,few,CASSSGQGAYSYEQYF,TGTGCCAGCAGTAGTGGACAGGGGGCTTACTCCTACGAGCAGTACTTC
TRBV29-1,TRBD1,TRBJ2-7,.,CSVGGQTTYEQYF,TGCAGCGTTGGGGGACAGACCACCTACGAGCAGTACTTC
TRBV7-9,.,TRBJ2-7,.,CASTQKGSGPSGEQYF,TGTGCCAGCACCCAAAAGGGTTCCGGGCCGTCGGGCGAGCAGTACTTC
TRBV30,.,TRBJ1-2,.,CAWSVPGRGDGYTF,TGTGCCTGGAGTGTACCCGGGAGAGGGGATGGCTACACCTTC
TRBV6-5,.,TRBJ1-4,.,CASSYSHNEKLFF,TGTGCCAGCAGTTACTCTCACAATGAAAAACTGTTTTTT
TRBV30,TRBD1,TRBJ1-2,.,CAWKGQNYGYTF,TGTGCCTGGAAGGGACAGAACTATGGCTACACCTTC
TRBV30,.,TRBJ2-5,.,CAWSVIFQETQYF,TGTGCCTGGAGTGTGATATTCCAAGAGACCCAGTACTTC
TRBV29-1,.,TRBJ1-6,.,CSVSPDRVNSPLHF,TGCAGCGTCTCGCCGGACAGAGTTAATTCACCCCTCCACTTT
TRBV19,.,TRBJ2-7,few,CASSPGTVENEQYF,TGTGCCAGTAGTCCCGGGACGGTCGAGAACGAGCAGTACTTC
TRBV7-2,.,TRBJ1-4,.,CASSFSATNEKLFF,TGTGCCAGCAGCTTTAGTGCAACTAATGAAAAACTGTTTTTT
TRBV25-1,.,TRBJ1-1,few,CASMVNTEAFF,TGTGCCAGCATGGTGAACACTGAAGCTTTCTTT
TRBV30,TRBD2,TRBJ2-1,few,CAWSLYRTSGHEQFF,TGTGCCTGGAGTCTCTATAGGACTAGCGGGCATGAGCAGTTCTTC
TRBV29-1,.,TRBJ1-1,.,CSVAARGETEAFF,TGCAGCGTTGCGGCACGCGGGGAAACTGAAGCTTTCTTT
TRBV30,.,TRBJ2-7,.,CAWTTTQGRRAQYF,TGTGCCTGGACCACAACCCAGGGTAGGCGCGCGCAGTACTTC
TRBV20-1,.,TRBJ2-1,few,CSAGRVNEQFF,TGCAGTGCTGGAAGGGTCAATGAGCAGTTCTTC
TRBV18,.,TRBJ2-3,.,CASSPRDIVTQYF,TGTGCCAGCTCACCGAGGGACATCGTCACGCAGTATTTT
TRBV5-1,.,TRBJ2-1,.,CASSSTAGTYNEQFF,TGCGCCAGCAGTTCAACCGCCGGGACCTACAATGAGCAGTTCTTC
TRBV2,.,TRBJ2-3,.,CASTAGALTDTQYF,TGTGCCAGCACGGCGGGGGCCCTCACAGATACGCAGTATTTT
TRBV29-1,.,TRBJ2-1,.,CSVFAGTSYNEQFF,TGCAGCGTTTTCGCCGGGACCAGTTACAATGAGCAGTTCTTC
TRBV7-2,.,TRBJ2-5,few,CASSLDDLRTQYF,TGTGCCAGCAGCTTGGATGACCTTCGGACCCAGTACTTC
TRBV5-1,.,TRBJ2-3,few,CASSLRTVSTDTQYF,TGCGCCAGCAGCCTCCGGACAGTTAGCACAGATACGCAGTATTTT
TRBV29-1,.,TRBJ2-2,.,CSGLQNTGELFF,TGCAGCGGCCTTCAGAACACCGGGGAGCTGTTTTTT
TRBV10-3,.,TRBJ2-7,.,CAISEGLSYEQYF,TGTGCCATCAGCGAAGGACTCTCCTACGAGCAGTACTTC
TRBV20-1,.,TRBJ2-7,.,CSAHSWYEQYF,TGCAGTGCCCACTCATGGTACGAGCAGTACTTC